These 8 T cell receptor beta chains came from one sample sequenced in a study of T cell responses to AZD1222 COVID-19 vaccine. Sequencing used immunoSEQ multiplex PCR; TCRdb keeps in-frame clones, though not all of them. The sample has 120,000 to 150,000 clones; more than 75% are singletons. The sample was peripheral blood, taken 28 days after the second AZD1222 dose. These receptors were collected from an adult who received the AZD1222 COVID-19 vaccine.

To note about this clone: Within the sample, other DNA sequences also encode this same CDR3. The V gene is TRBV3-1 (or the pseudogene TRBV3-2), the J gene TRBJ2-7, with no clear D. The CDR3 sequence is 14 residues long. Trimming cost V 3 bases and J 0 bases, with 9 bases left between them. Germline V gives CDR1 LGHDT, CDR2 YNNKEL (reference sequence). The CDR3 bases are TGTGCCAGCAGCCAGGGCGGTGGCTCCTACGAGCAGTACTTC. Encoded protein: CASSQGGGSYEQYF.

Written as DNA, the CDR3 is TGTGCCAGCAGACAGGGGACCTTGTCTGGAAACACCATATATTTT. Translated, it gives CASRQGTLSGNTIYF. J is TRBJ1-3 and V is TRBV2; TRBD1 agrees at 7 bases. The CDR3 spans 15 residues. Germline V CDR1 and CDR2: SNHLY, FYNNEI. After removal of 6 bases from V and 1 base from J, the junction contained 6 bases not matched to a gene.

This clone is termed medium-sized. The rearrangement joins TRBV27 to TRBJ1-5, with 9 bases aligning to TRBD1. The germline gives CDR1 MNHEY, CDR2 SMNVEV (reference sequence). After removal of 4 bases from V and 0 bases from J, the junction contained 4 bases not matched to a gene. The CDR3 is made up of 16 amino acids. The CDR3 loop reads CASSSGQGYSNQPQHF. The DNA of the CDR3 is TGTGCCAGCAGTTCGGGACAGGGTTATAGCAATCAGCCCCAGCATTTT.

The chain joins TRBV27 to TRBJ1-1; D unresolved. V was cut by 5 bases and J by 1 base, with 8 bases left in between. This CDR3 has 13 amino acids. Germline assignment: CDR1 MNHEY and CDR2 SMNVEV (reference sequence). The CDR3 loop reads CASSLGSNTEAFF. The CDR3 DNA is TGTGCCAGCAGTCTAGGGTCGAACACTGAAGCTTTCTTT.

This clone was recorded only once. V gene TRBV29-1 combines with J gene TRBJ1-1, with D possibly matching TRBD1 (5 bases). V was pared by 1 base and J by 10 bases, with 13 bases between. Germline lookup yields CDR1 SQVTM and CDR2 ANQGSEA. This CDR3 region has 12 residues. CDR3 in amino acids: CSVEGQFGVAFF. CDR3 nucleotides: TGCAGCGTTGAAGGACAGTTCGGGGTAGCTTTCTTT.

The V call is TRBV7-8, the J call TRBJ1-2; the match to TRBD1 covers 12 bases. J gave up 8 bases and V 5 bases, and 9 bases lay outside the gene matches. There are 15 residues in the CDR3. Germline CDR1 and CDR2: SGHVS and FQNEAQ. The CDR3 loop reads CASSRWDRGRPGYTF. The CDR3 DNA is TGTGCCAGCAGCCGATGGGACAGGGGGCGTCCCGGCTACACCTTC.

This sequence joins TRBV19 and TRBJ2-6; D is undetermined. There are 13 residues in the CDR3. Looked up from germline, CDR1 is LNHDA and CDR2 is SQIVND (reference sequence). V was clipped by 8 bases and J by 1 base, with 6 bases between them. The CDR3 DNA is TGTGCCAGTCAGCTTTCTGGGGCCAACGTCCTGACTTTC. As protein: CASQLSGANVLTF. Supplemented by reference TRBV19 and TRBJ2-6, the full variable domain reads DGGITQSPKYLFRKEGQNVTLSCEQNLNHDAMYWYRQDPGQGLRLIYYSQIVNDFQKGDIAEGYSVSREKKESFPLTVTSAQKNPTAFYLCASQLSGANVLTFGAGSRLTVL.

This clone has a single count. The rearrangement links TRBV7-2 to TRBJ2-7; tentatively, D is TRBD2 (6 bases). Germline CDR1 reads SGHTA; CDR2 reads FQGNSA. The CDR3 sequence is 13 residues long. Trimming pared 5 bases from V and 3 bases from J, leaving 11 bases between. The CDR3 DNA reads as TGTGCCAGCAGCGAGAGGAGGGACTACGAGCAGTACTTC. Translating gives CASSERRDYEQYF.